The text below deals with one T cell receptor beta chain. What it binds is not known. Germline V lookup: CDR1 SSHAT, CDR2 FNYEAQ (reference sequence). The CDR3 sequence is 16 residues long. J gave up 5 bases and V 1 base, and 5 bases lay outside the gene matches. Assay used: immunoSEQ multiplex PCR; TCRdb lists only in-frame clones, some missing. This sample has fewer than 350,000 clones, with 88% found just once. This specimen belongs to a study of cytomegalovirus exposure and HLA in healthy donors. Notes on the study in general: Within the 130 or so validation repertoires, first-cohort TCR clusters tended to co-occur, according to a later analysis. Cytomegalovirus association was listed for approximately 150 TCR beta chains.

Sequenced input: PBMCs. The clonotype originates from a woman aged 18-29 years in good health and CMV-seronegative. The rearrangement joins TRBV7-7 to TRBJ2-5, with 12 bases fitting TRBD2. The CDR3 protein is CASSLGLAGGMETQYF. CDR3 in DNA: TGTGCCAGCAGCTTAGGGCTAGCGGGAGGGATGGAGACCCAGTACTTC.